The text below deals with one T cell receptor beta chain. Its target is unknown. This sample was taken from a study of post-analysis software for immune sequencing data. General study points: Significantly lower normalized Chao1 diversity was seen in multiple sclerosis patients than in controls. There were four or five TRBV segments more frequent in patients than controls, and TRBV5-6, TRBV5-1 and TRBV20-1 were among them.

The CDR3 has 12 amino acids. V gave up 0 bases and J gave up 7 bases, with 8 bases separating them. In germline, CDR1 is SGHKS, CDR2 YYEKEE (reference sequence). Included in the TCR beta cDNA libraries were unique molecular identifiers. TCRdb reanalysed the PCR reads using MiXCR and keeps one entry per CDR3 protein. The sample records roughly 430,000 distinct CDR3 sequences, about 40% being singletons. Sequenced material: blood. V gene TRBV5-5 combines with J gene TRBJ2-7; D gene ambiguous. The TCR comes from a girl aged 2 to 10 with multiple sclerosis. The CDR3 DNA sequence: TGTGCCAGCAGCTTGGCCCCAGCGGAGCAGTACTTC. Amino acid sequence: CASSLAPAEQYF. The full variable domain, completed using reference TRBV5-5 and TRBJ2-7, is DAGVTQSPTHLIKTRGQQVTLRCSPISGHKSVSWYQQVLGQGPQFIFQYYEKEERGRGNFPDRFSARQFPNYSSELNVNALLLGDSALYLCASSLAPAEQYFGPGTRLTVT.